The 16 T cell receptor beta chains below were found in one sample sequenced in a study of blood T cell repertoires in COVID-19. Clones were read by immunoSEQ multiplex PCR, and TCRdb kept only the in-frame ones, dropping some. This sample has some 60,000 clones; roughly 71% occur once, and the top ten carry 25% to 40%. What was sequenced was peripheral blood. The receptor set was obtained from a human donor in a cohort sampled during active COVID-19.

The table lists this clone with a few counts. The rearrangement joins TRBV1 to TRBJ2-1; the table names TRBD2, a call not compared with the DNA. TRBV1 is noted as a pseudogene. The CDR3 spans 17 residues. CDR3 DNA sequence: TGCACCAGCAGCCAAGAACGAGGAGCGGGGGGAAACAATGAGCAGTTCTTC. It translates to CTSSQERGAGGNNEQFF.

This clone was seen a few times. The CDR3 region is CASSPGQGWGGTEAFF. The CDR3, as DNA: TGTGCCAGCAGCCCTGGACAGGGCTGGGGAGGCACTGAAGCTTTCTTT. J is TRBJ1-1 and V is TRBV11-2; 8 bases fit TRBD1. From germline, CDR1 is SGHAT and CDR2 FQNNGV. The CDR3 is 16 amino acids. J gave up 4 bases and V 5 bases, and 12 bases lay outside the gene matches.

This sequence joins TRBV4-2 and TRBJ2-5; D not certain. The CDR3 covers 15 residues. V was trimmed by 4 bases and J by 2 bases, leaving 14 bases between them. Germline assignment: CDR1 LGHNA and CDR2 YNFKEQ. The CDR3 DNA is TGTGCCAGCAGCCCCCACCAGGCAAGTCAAGAGACCCAGTACTTC. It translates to CASSPHQASQETQYF.

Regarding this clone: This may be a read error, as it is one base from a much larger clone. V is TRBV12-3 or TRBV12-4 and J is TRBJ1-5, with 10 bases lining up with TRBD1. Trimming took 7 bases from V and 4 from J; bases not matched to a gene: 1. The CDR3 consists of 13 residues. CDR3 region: CASKGQGNQPQHF. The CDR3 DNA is TGTGCCAGCAAGGGACAGGGGAATCAGCCCCAGCATTTT.

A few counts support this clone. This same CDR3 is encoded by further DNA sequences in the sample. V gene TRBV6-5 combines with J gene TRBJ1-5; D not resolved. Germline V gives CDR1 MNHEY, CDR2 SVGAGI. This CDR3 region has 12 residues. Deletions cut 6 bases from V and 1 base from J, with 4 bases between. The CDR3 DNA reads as TGTGCCAGCAGACAGAGCAATCAGCCCCAGCATTTT. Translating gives CASRQSNQPQHF.

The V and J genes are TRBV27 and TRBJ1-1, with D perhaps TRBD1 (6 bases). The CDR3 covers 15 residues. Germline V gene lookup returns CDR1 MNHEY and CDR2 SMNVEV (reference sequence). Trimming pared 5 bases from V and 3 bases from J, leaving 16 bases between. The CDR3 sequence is CASSVLGGRDTEAFF. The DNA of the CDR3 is TGTGCCAGCAGTGTCCTCGGGGGGCGAGACACTGAAGCTTTCTTT.

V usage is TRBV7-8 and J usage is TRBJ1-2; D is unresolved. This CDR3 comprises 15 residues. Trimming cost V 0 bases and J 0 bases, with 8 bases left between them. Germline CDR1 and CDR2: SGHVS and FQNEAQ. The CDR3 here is CASSLAGRANYGYTF. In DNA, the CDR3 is TGTGCCAGCAGCTTAGCCGGGAGAGCTAACTATGGCTACACCTTC.

CDR3 protein: CASSEPGTSGNNEQFF. Here the CDR3 DNA reads TGTGCCAGCAGTGAACCCGGGACTAGCGGAAACAATGAGCAGTTCTTC. J is TRBJ2-1 and V is TRBV2, with 11 positions matching TRBD2. The trim removed 2 bases at V and 5 bases at J, leaving 5 bases unmatched. The CDR3 is 16 residues long. Germline V CDR1 and CDR2: SNHLY, FYNNEI.

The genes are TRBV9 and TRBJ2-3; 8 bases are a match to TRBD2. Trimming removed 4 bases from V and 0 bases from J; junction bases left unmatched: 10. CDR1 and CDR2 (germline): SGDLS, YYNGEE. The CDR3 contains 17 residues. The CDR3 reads CASSPAGGWTSTDTQYF. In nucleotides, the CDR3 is TGTGCCAGCAGCCCTGCGGGAGGATGGACAAGCACAGATACGCAGTATTTT.

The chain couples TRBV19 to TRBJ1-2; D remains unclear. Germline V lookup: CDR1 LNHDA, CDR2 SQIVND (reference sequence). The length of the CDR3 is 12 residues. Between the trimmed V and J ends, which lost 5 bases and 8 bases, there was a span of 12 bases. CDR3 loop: CASSRGTEGYTF. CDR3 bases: TGTGCCAGTAGTCGAGGCACGGAAGGCTACACCTTC.

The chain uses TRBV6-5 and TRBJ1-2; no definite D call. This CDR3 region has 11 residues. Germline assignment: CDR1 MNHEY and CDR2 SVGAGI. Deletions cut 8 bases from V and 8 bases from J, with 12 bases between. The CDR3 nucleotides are TGTGCCAGCGGTCGGGGTCGCGGCTACACCTTC. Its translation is CASGRGRGYTF.

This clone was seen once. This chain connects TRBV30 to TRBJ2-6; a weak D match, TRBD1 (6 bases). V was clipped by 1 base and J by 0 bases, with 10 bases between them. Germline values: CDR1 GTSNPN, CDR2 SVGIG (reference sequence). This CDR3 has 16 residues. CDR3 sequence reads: CAWSELGGSGANVLTF. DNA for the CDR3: TGTGCCTGGAGTGAACTAGGGGGCTCTGGGGCCAACGTCCTGACTTTC.

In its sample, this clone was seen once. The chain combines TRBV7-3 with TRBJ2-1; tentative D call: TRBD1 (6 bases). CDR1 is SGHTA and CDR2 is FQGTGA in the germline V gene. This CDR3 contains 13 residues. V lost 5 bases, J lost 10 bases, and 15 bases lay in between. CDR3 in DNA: TGTGCCAGCAGCGCAAGGGGGTCCATCGAGCAGTTCTTC. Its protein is CASSARGSIEQFF.

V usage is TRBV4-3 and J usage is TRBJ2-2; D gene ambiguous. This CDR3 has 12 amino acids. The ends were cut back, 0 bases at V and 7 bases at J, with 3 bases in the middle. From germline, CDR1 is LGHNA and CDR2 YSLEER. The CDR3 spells CASSQDHGELFF. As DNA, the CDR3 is TGCGCCAGCAGCCAAGATCACGGGGAGCTGTTTTTT.

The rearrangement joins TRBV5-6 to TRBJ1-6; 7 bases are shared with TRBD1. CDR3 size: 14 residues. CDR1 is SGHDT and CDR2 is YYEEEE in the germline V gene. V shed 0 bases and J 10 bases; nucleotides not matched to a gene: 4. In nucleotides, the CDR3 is TGTGCCAGCAGCTTGGGCGACAGGGCATCACCCCTCCACTTT. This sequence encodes CASSLGDRASPLHF.

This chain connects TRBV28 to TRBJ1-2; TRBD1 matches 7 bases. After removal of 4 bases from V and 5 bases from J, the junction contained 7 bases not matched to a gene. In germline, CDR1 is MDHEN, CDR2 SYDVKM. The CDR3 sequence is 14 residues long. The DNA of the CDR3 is TGTGCCAGCAGTTCCGGGACAGATAATTATGGCTACACCTTC. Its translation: CASSSGTDNYGYTF.